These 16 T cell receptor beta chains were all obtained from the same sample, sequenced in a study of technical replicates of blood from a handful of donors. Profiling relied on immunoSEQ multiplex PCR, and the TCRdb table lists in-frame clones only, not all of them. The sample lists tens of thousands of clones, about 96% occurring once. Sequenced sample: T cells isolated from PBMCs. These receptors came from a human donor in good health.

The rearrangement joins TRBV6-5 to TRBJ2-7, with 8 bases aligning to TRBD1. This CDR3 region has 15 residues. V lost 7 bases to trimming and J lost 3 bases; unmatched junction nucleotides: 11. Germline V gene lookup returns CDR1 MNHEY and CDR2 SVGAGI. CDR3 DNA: TGTGCCAGCACGCCCCGCAGGGGGCGAGGCTACGAGCAGTACTTC. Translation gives CASTPRRGRGYEQYF.

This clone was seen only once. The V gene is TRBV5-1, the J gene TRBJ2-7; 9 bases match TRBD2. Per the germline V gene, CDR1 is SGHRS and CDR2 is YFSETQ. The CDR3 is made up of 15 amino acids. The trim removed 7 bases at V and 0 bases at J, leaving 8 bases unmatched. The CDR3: CASAPSGVSSYEQYF. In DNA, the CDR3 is TGCGCCAGCGCCCCTAGCGGGGTTAGCTCCTACGAGCAGTACTTC.

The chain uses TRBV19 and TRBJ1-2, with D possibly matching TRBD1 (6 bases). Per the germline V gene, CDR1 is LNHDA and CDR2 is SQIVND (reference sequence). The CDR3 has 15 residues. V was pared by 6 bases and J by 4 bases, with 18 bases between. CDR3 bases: TGTGCCAGTAGCAATTACAGGGAAATTAGCTATGGCTACACCTTC. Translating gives CASSNYREISYGYTF.

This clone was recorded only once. Here the CDR3 reads CASSQGIAGSGTGELFF. In DNA form, the CDR3 reads TGCGCCAGCAGCCAAGGGATAGCGGGGTCGGGCACCGGGGAGCTGTTTTTT. J is TRBJ2-2 and V is TRBV4-1, with 8 positions matching TRBD2. The CDR3 has 17 amino acids. Looked up from germline, CDR1 is MGHRA and CDR2 is YSYEKL. V lost 1 base to trimming and J lost 4 bases; unmatched junction nucleotides: 8.

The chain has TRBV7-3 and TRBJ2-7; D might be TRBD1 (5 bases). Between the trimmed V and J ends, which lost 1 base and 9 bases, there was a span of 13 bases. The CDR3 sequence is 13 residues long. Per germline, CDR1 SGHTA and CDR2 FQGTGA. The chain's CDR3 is CASSLMEGAGQYF. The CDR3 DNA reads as TGTGCCAGCAGCTTAATGGAAGGGGCAGGGCAGTACTTC.

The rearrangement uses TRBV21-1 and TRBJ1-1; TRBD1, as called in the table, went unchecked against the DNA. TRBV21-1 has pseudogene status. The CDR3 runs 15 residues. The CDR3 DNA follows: TGTGCCAGCAGGCCGGGACAGTTCCTGAACACTGAAGCTTTCTTT. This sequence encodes CASRPGQFLNTEAFF.

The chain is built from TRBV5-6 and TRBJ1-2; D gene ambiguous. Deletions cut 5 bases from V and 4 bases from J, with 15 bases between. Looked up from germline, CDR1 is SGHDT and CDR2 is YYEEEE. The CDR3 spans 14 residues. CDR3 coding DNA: TGTGCCAGCAGAAGGTGGGCGGACTTCTATGGCTACACCTTC. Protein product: CASRRWADFYGYTF.

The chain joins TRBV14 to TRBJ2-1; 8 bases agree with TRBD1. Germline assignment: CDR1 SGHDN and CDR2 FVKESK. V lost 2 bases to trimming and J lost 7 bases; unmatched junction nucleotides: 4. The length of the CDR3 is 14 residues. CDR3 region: CASSQLTGVNEQFF. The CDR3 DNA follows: TGTGCCAGCAGCCAATTGACAGGGGTAAATGAGCAGTTCTTC.

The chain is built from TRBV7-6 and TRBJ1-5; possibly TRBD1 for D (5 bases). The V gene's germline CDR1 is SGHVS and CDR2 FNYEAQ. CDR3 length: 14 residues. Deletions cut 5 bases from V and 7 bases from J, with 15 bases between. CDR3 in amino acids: CASSQWEGEQPQHF. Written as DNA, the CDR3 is TGTGCCAGCAGCCAGTGGGAAGGGGAACAGCCCCAGCATTTT.

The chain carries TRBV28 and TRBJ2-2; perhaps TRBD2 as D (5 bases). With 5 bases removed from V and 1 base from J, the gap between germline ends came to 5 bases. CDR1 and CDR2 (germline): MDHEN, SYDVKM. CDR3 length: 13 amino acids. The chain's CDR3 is CASSSGNTGELFF. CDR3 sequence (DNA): TGTGCCAGCAGTAGCGGGAACACCGGGGAGCTGTTTTTT.

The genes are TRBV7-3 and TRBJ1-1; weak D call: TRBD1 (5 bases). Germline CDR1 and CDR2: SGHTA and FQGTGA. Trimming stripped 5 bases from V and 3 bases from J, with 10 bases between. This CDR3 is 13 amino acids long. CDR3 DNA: TGTGCCAGCAGCCGTGGCAGGGACACTGAAGCTTTCTTT. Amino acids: CASSRGRDTEAFF.

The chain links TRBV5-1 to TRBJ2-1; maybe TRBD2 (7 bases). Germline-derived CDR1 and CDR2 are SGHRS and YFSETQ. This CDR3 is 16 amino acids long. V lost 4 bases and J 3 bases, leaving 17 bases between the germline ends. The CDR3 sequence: CASSLISGGYYNEQFF. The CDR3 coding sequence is TGCGCCAGCAGCCTAATCTCGGGGGGCTACTACAATGAGCAGTTCTTC.

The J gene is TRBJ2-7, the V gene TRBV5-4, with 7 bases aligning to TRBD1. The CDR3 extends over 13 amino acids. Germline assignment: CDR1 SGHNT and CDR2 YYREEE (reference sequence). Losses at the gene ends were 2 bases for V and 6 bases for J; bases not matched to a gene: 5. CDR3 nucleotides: TGTGCCAGCAGCTTCGGACAGGTTGCCGAGCAGTACTTC. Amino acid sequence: CASSFGQVAEQYF.

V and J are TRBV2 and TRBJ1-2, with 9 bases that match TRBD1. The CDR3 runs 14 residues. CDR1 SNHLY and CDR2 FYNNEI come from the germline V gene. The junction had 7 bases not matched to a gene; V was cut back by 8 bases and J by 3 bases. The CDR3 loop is CASLLTGGDYGYTF. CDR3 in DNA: TGTGCCAGCTTGCTGACAGGGGGGGACTATGGCTACACCTTC.

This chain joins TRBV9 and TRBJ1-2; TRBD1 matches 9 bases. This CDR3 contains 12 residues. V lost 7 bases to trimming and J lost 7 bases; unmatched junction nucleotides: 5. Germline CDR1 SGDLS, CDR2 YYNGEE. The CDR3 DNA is TGTGCCAGCTGGGACAGGGTAGGTGGCTACACCTTC. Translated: CASWDRVGGYTF.

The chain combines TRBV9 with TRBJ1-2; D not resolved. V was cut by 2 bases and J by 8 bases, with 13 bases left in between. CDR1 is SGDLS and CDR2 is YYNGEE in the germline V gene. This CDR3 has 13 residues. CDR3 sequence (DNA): TGTGCCAGCAGCGTTGAGGGATTCGGAGGCTACACCTTC. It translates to CASSVEGFGGYTF.